A single sample gave rise to the 19 T cell receptor beta chains below, sequenced in a study of blood T cell repertoires in COVID-19. Clones were sequenced by immunoSEQ multiplex PCR, and TCRdb holds only the in-frame ones, with some missing. The data hold over 150,000 clones, with 75% to 85% observed a single time. The sequenced sample consisted of peripheral blood. These TCRs come from an older woman with COVID-19, enrolled during active disease.

The chain combines TRBV19 with TRBJ2-1; D is unclear. V lost 3 bases to trimming and J lost 8 bases, with 14 bases between them. CDR3 length: 14 amino acids. Germline values: CDR1 LNHDA, CDR2 SQIVND (reference sequence). In nucleotides, the CDR3 is TGTGCCAGTAGTATGAACTACCCGCTGGATGAGCAGTTCTTC. Its translation is CASSMNYPLDEQFF.

The J gene is TRBJ2-1, the V gene TRBV19; 13 bases fit TRBD2. The germline V gene encodes CDR1 LNHDA and CDR2 SQIVND (reference sequence). With 6 bases clipped from V and 9 bases from J, the junction kept 14 bases outside the gene matches. The length of the CDR3 is 17 residues. CDR3 in amino acids: CASRLLAGGPSGSEQFF. The CDR3 DNA is TGTGCCAGTAGGTTACTAGCGGGAGGGCCCTCAGGCAGTGAGCAGTTCTTC.

V usage is TRBV29-1 and J usage is TRBJ1-1, with TRBD1 matching over 10 bases. CDR3 length: 14 amino acids. From germline, CDR1 is SQVTM and CDR2 ANQGSEA. V was pared by 3 bases and J by 4 bases, with 5 bases of the junction left unmatched. The CDR3 region has the DNA TGCAGCGTTGAGACAGGGGGCTTTAGCACTGAAGCTTTCTTT. Translated: CSVETGGFSTEAFF.

The sample holds one count of this clone. This chain joins TRBV5-5 and TRBJ1-1; D is unresolved. This CDR3 is built from 14 residues. Deletions cut 6 bases from V and 1 base from J, with 13 bases between. The germline V gene has CDR1 SGHKS and CDR2 YYEKEE (reference sequence). The CDR3: CASIPVRSNTEAFF. Written as DNA, the CDR3 is TGTGCCAGCATCCCCGTCAGATCGAACACTGAAGCTTTCTTT.

The chain links TRBV12-3 or TRBV12-4 to TRBJ1-1, with a possible D match to TRBD1 (5 bases). V shed 2 bases and J shed 3 bases, with 7 bases lying between them. The CDR3 runs to 13 residues. CDR3 in amino acids: CASSLSRDTEAFF. The CDR3 nucleotides read TGTGCCAGCAGTTTAAGCAGGGACACTGAAGCTTTCTTT.

This clone was detected a few times. The chain uses TRBV5-1 and TRBJ1-2; perhaps TRBD1 as D (6 bases). CDR1 SGHRS and CDR2 YFSETQ come from the germline V gene. The CDR3 consists of 14 residues. V was pared by 4 bases and J by 4 bases, with 14 bases between. The CDR3 coding sequence is TGCGCCAGCAGCCCTAACAGGGCCCTCTATGGCTACACCTTC. The encoded protein is CASSPNRALYGYTF.

The chain uses TRBV6-1 and TRBJ1-2, with unresolved D. This CDR3 comprises 15 residues. V lost 0 bases and J 4 bases, leaving 12 bases between the germline ends. Germline CDR1 MNHNS, CDR2 SASEGT. CDR3 sequence: CASSEALPGVYGYTF. CDR3 nucleotide sequence: TGTGCCAGCAGTGAAGCGCTTCCAGGTGTCTATGGCTACACCTTC.

The rearrangement links TRBV18 to TRBJ1-2, with TRBD1 matching 9 bases. The V segment lost 1 base and the J segment 4 bases; nucleotides outside the gene matches: 4. The germline CDR1 and CDR2 sequences are KGHSH and LQKENI. The CDR3 totals 15 residues. Written as DNA, the CDR3 is TGTGCCAGCTCACCACGGGACAGGGCTGGCTATGGCTACACCTTC. Residues: CASSPRDRAGYGYTF. Drawing the rest from reference TRBV18 and TRBJ1-2, the complete variable domain is NAGVMQNPRHLVRRRGQEARLRCSPMKGHSHVYWYRQLPEEGLKFMVYLQKENIIDESGMPKERFSAEFPKEGPSILRIQQVVRGDSAAYFCASSPRDRAGYGYTFGSGTRLTVV.

The rearrangement links TRBV13 to TRBJ2-7; D may be TRBD2 (5 bases). CDR1 and CDR2 (germline): PRHDT, FYEKMQ (reference sequence). Trimming pared 4 bases from V and 7 bases from J, leaving 14 bases between. This CDR3 is built from 13 residues. This CDR3 is CASSSSPNNEQYV. CDR3 DNA sequence: TGTGCCAGCAGCTCTAGCCCGAATAATGAGCAGTACGTC.

The rearrangement joins TRBV6-1 to TRBJ1-1; D is ambiguous. Germline V gene data show CDR1 as MNHNS and CDR2 as SASEGT. The CDR3 has 15 residues. V lost 2 bases, J lost 1 base, and 11 bases lay in between. This CDR3 reads CASSENRSPNTEAFF. The CDR3 nucleotides are TGTGCCAGCAGTGAAAACCGGAGTCCGAACACTGAAGCTTTCTTT.

This chain joins TRBV9 and TRBJ1-1, with 7 bases fitting TRBD1. CDR3 size: 14 residues. With V trimmed by 2 bases and J by 4 bases, 5 bases remained unmatched. Germline V lookup: CDR1 SGDLS, CDR2 YYNGEE. CDR3 loop: CASSVLQGSTEAFF. CDR3 bases: TGTGCCAGCAGCGTCCTACAGGGGAGCACTGAAGCTTTCTTT. Based on the CDR3 plus reference TRBV9 and TRBJ1-1, the full variable domain is DSGVTQTPKHLITATGQRVTLRCSPRSGDLSVYWYQQSLDQGLQFLIQYYNGEERAKGNILERFSAQQFPDLHSELNLSSLELGDSALYFCASSVLQGSTEAFFGQGTRLTVV.

The chain links TRBV29-1 to TRBJ1-2, with D maybe TRBD1 (6 bases). This CDR3 is built from 15 residues. CDR1 is SQVTM and CDR2 is ANQGSEA in the germline V gene. Trimming shortened V by 4 bases and J by 0 bases, and 15 bases separated the two germline ends. DNA of the CDR3: TGCAGCGTTGCACGGGGGGCGCAGACTAACTATGGCTACACCTTC. It specifies CSVARGAQTNYGYTF.

This sequence joins TRBV15 and TRBJ2-5, with 7 bases that match TRBD1. Trimming cost V 2 bases and J 5 bases; bases outside gene matches: 11. This CDR3 is built from 16 residues. CDR1 is LNHNV, CDR2 YYDKDF, per germline (reference sequence). CDR3 nucleotide sequence: TGTGCCACCAGCAGAACCTTAACGGACAGGCTGGAGACCCAGTACTTC. Its translation is CATSRTLTDRLETQYF.

J is TRBJ1-2 and V is TRBV14; no definite D call. CDR1 is SGHDN, CDR2 FVKESK, per germline. The CDR3 contains 13 residues. V was shortened by 0 bases and J by 2 bases, with 4 bases between the two germline ends. This chain's CDR3 is CASSQEQNYGYTF. CDR3 coding DNA: TGTGCCAGCAGCCAAGAACAGAACTATGGCTACACCTTC.

Here the CDR3 reads CATSRHRQGTNEKLFF. CDR3 DNA: TGTGCCACCAGCAGACATAGACAGGGCACTAATGAAAAACTGTTTTTT. V usage is TRBV15 and J usage is TRBJ1-4, with 7 bases that match TRBD1. CDR1 is LNHNV, CDR2 YYDKDF, per germline (reference sequence). CDR3 size: 16 residues. With V trimmed by 2 bases and J by 2 bases, 5 bases remained unmatched. Using reference TRBV15 and TRBJ1-4 for the parts outside the CDR3, the full variable domain is DAMVIQNPRYQVTQFGKPVTLSCSQTLNHNVMYWYQQKSSQAPKLLFHYYDKDFNNEADTPDNFQSRRPNTSFCFLDIRSPGLGDTAMYLCATSRHRQGTNEKLFFGSGTQLSVL.

The chain combines TRBV7-6 with TRBJ1-4; no definite D call. Germline CDR1 SGHVS, CDR2 FNYEAQ. The CDR3 length is 14 residues. Between the trimmed V and J ends, which lost 5 bases and 2 bases, there was a span of 9 bases. CDR3 sequence reads: CASSPQTTNEKLFF. Written as DNA, the CDR3 is TGTGCCAGCAGCCCACAAACCACTAATGAAAAACTGTTTTTT.

In DNA, the CDR3 is TGTGCCAGCAGCATCCAACCGGGCCGGGGAGAGACCCAGTACTTC. It is translated as CASSIQPGRGETQYF. The chain recombines TRBV7-6 with TRBJ2-5, with a tentative D call TRBD2 (5 bases). Between the trimmed V and J ends, which lost 5 bases and 4 bases, there was a span of 17 bases. The CDR3 extends over 15 amino acids. Germline lookup yields CDR1 SGHVS and CDR2 FNYEAQ.

The genes are TRBV9 and TRBJ1-2; 7 nucleotides agree with TRBD1. Germline loops: CDR1 SGDLS, CDR2 YYNGEE. The V segment lost 1 base and the J segment 7 bases; nucleotides outside the gene matches: 7. This CDR3 has 14 residues. CDR3 residues: CASSVSGTDGGYTF. The CDR3 DNA sequence: TGTGCCAGCAGCGTAAGTGGGACAGACGGTGGCTACACCTTC.

The genes are TRBV24-1 and TRBJ2-7, with a tentative D call TRBD2 (6 bases). The CDR3 runs to 14 residues. Germline V gene lookup returns CDR1 KGHDR and CDR2 SFDVKD. V was shortened by 2 bases and J by 7 bases, with 14 bases between the two germline ends. CDR3 nucleotide sequence: TGTGCCACCAGTGATTCGACGGGGGATGAGGAGCAGTACTTC. Amino acid sequence: CATSDSTGDEEQYF.